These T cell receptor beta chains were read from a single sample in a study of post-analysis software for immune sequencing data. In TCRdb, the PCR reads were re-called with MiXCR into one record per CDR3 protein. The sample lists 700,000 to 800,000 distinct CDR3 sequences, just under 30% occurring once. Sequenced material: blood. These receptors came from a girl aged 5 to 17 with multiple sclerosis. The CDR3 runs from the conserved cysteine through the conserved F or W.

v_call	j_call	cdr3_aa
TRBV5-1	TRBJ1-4	CASSLWSGGNEKLFF
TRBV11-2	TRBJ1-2	CASSRGKDSYGYTF
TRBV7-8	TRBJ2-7	CASTMGEQATYEQYF
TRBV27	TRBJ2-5	CASSPRTSGGSGQETQYF
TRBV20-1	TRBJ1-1	CSARDSAGGDTEAFF
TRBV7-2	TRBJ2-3	CASSQSGLSTDTQYF
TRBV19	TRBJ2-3	CASKERRGGGTQYF
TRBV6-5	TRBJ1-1	CASSYSPDTEAFF
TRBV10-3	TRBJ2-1	CAISESVAALGEQFF
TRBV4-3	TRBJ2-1	CASSQGPDREQFF
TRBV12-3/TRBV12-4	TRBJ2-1	CASSLEGGLAGGWNNEQFF
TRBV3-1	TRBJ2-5	CASRVTGAGETQYF
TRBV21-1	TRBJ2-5	CASSKALSGLAGRLTETQYF
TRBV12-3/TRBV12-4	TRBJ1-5	CASSPRDGVDQPQHF
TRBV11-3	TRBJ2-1	CASSLAGSLGNEQFF
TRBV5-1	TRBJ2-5	CASTVTGQETQYF
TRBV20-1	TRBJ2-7	CSATGTGSEQYF
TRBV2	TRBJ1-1	CASNILVMNTEAFF
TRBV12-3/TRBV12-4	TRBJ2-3	CASRVPGGTQYF
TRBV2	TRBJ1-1	CASSFGSGTNTEAFF
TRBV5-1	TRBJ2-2	CASSPHPADRTGELFF
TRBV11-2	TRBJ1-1	CASSPVGGYTEAFF
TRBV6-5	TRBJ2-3	CASSPTGYTDTQYF
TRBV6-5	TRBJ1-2	CASSYAGHYGYTF
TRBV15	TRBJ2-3	CATSRDPVAGATDTQYF
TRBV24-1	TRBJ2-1	CATSDSGTSGRLDNEQFF
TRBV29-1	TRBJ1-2	CSASRTGGDGYTF
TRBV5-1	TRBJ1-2	CASSFDRASYTF
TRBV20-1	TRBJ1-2	CSPRGTGGYGYTF
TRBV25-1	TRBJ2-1	CASSEWGRGPESSYNEQFF
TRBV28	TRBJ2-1	CASSPGTRTSGGYNEQFF
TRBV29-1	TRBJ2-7	CSAGLDSMNEQYF
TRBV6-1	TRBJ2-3	CASSSPKTSVSTDTQYF
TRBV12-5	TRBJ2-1	CASGLVPAPSQDEQFF
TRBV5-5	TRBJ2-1	CASSLVSSVRYNERFF
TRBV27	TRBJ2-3	CASGLPGTPDTQYF
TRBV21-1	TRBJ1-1	CASSKGIGGGGTEAFF
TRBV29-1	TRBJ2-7	CSVGQGLPLEQYF
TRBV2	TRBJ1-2	CASRRDRPSLAGYTF
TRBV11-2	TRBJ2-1	CASSSHQSGTARDEQFF
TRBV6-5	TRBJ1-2	CASSKGQERGGYTF
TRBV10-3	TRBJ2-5	CAISVGGAQETQYF
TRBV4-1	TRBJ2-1	CASRGQDEQFF
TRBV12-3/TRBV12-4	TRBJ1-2	CASSLTTGGAYGYTF
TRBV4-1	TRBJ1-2	CASSQPRQGPDGYTF
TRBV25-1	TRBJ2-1	CASCRSFSYNEQFF
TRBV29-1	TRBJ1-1	CSVDMGKEAFF
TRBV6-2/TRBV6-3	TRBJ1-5	CASKDRGLQPQHF
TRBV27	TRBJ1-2	CASKAGHGYTF
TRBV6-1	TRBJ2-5	CASSEARLAGGPRETQYF
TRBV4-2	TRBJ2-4	CASSPEGGIAKNIQYF
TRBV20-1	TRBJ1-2	CSARDAENYGYTF
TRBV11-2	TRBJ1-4	CAGGGLAPNEKLFF
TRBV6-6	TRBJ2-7	CASSYTLRGGSDEQYF
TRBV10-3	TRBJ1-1	CAIGRDREGAEAFF
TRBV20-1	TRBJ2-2	CSALRRGNTGELFF
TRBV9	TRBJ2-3	CASSVGASSTDTQYF
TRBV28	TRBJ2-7	CASFLDHGEQYF
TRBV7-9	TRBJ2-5	CASSLNVLGETQYF
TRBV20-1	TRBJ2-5	CSARRTGRVGETQYF